This T cell receptor beta chain stems from a study of blood T cell repertoires in COVID-19. Overall study: Acute and convalescent COVID-19 samples came from the United States, Italy and Spain. The cDNA or gDNA used as material had been derived from T cells, B-cell-depleted T cells, or PBMCs.

Original data processing: Reference gene primer amplification gave estimated nucleated cell counts. Profiling relied on immunoSEQ multiplex PCR, and the TCRdb table lists in-frame clones only, not all of them. That table furnishes V, J and clone size, whereas the DNA furnished D and trimming. The sample carries around 200,000 clones, about 86% recorded once. Germline CDR1 reads GTSNPN; CDR2 reads SVGIG (reference sequence). CDR3 length: 13 amino acids. Trimming took off 4 bases at V and 8 bases at J, with 14 bases between the two ends. The sequence derives from a man aged 35 to 55 with active or convalescent COVID-19. J is TRBJ1-4 and V is TRBV30, with D tentatively TRBD1 (6 bases). The specimen sequenced was peripheral blood. CDR3 in DNA: TGTGCCTGGAACTCAGGGGCTATCGAAAAACTGTTTTTT. Amino acids: CAWNSGAIEKLFF. Full variable domain (rest looked up from reference TRBV30 and TRBJ1-4): SQTIHQWPATLVQPVGSPLSLECTVEGTSNPNLYWYRQAAGRGLQLLFYSVGIGQISSEVPQNLSASRPQDRQFILSSKKLLLSDSGFYLCAWNSGAIEKLFFGSGTQLSVL.